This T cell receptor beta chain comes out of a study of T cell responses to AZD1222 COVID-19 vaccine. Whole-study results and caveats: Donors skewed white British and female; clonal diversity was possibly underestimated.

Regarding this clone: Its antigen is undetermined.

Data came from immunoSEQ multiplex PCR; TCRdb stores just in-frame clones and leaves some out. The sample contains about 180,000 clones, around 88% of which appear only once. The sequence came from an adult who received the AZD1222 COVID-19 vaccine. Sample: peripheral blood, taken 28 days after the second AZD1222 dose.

CDR3 region: CASSSYVQGPYEQYF. The CDR3 coding sequence is TGTGCCAGCAGCTCTTATGTGCAGGGCCCCTACGAGCAGTACTTC. The chain uses TRBV5-5 and TRBJ2-7; TRBD1 is a possible D gene (5 bases). The V gene lost 3 bases and the J gene lost 2 bases, with 15 bases spanning the gap. The germline V gene has CDR1 SGHKS and CDR2 YYEKEE (reference sequence). This CDR3 is built from 15 residues.